The 23 T cell receptor beta chains below all came from one sample that was sequenced in a study of T cells in Graves' hyperthyroidism and ophthalmopathy. Template material for amplifying TCR beta CDR3 regions consisted of RNA transcripts. A set of HTBI primers served as the primers for a first-round RT-PCR of the TCR CDR3. TCRdb reanalysed the multiplex PCR reads using MiXCR and keeps one entry per CDR3 protein. The sample holds 480,000 or so distinct CDR3 sequences, over 45% seen once. Sequencing input: peripheral blood or thyroid tissue (not recorded which). These receptor sequences come from an adult woman with Graves' disease, either hyperthyroidism or ophthalmopathy (not recorded which).

The gene calls are TRBV20-1 and TRBJ1-6, with D maybe TRBD1 (6 bases). From germline, CDR1 is DFQATT and CDR2 SNEGSKA (reference sequence). This CDR3 has 18 amino acids. V dropped 0 bases and J dropped 2 bases, with 17 bases sitting between them. The CDR3, as DNA: TGCAGTGCTAGAGATGAGGGCAGGGGAACCCCCTATAATTCACCCCTCCACTTT. This codes for CSARDEGRGTPYNSPLHF.

The chain carries TRBV7-8 and TRBJ1-5; D gene ambiguous. The length of the CDR3 is 14 residues. Germline loops: CDR1 SGHVS, CDR2 FQNEAQ. V gave up 5 bases and J gave up 11 bases, with 19 bases separating them. The CDR3 region has the DNA TGTGCCAGCAGCCAATCGGGAAACACTGGGGCCCAGCATTTT. It yields the protein CASSQSGNTGAQHF.

This chain uses TRBV10-3 with TRBJ2-2; maybe TRBD2 (7 bases). The CDR3 is made up of 15 amino acids. Germline CDR1 ENHRY, CDR2 SYGVKD. V gave up 2 bases and J gave up 7 bases, with 14 bases separating them. The CDR3 spells CAISERGAFGGELFF. CDR3 sequence (DNA): TGTGCCATCAGTGAGCGGGGGGCATTTGGCGGGGAGCTGTTTTTT.

The V call is TRBV2, the J call TRBJ2-2; no clear D. The CDR3 is 14 residues long. The V gene's germline CDR1 is SNHLY and CDR2 FYNNEI. Trimming took off 6 bases at V and 2 bases at J, with 10 bases between the two ends. CDR3 nucleotide sequence: TGTGCCAGCAGCCAAGTCAGAAACACCGGGGAGCTGTTTTTT. It encodes CASSQVRNTGELFF. The full variable domain, in which reference TRBV2 and TRBJ2-2 provide the parts outside the CDR3, is EPEVTQTPSHQVTQMGQEVILRCVPISNHLYFYWYRQILGQKVEFLVSFYNNEISEKSEIFDDQFSVERPDGSNFTLKIRSTKLEDSAMYFCASSQVRNTGELFFGEGSRLTVL.

The table lists this clonotype with a few counts. This chain connects TRBV20-1 to TRBJ1-5, with D maybe TRBD1 (5 bases). Trimming left V 5 bases short and J 2 bases short, with 13 bases between. Germline lookup yields CDR1 DFQATT and CDR2 SNEGSKA (reference sequence). This CDR3 region has 14 residues. The CDR3 sequence is CSARDWRGNQPQHF. DNA of the CDR3: TGCAGTGCTCGGGACTGGCGGGGCAATCAGCCCCAGCATTTT.

This clonotype was detected ten times or more. The chain carries TRBV7-8 and TRBJ2-3; D unresolved. CDR1 is SGHVS and CDR2 is FQNEAQ in the germline V gene. This CDR3 has 14 residues. The V gene lost 5 bases and the J gene lost 3 bases, with 12 bases spanning the gap. CDR3 bases: TGTGCCAGCAGCCACCTTGGATGGACAGATACGCAGTATTTT. Residues: CASSHLGWTDTQYF.

The chain uses TRBV6-6 and TRBJ2-7; possibly TRBD2 for D (6 bases). CDR1 and CDR2 (germline): MNHNY, SVGAGI (reference sequence). V lost 8 bases and J 6 bases, leaving 20 bases between the germline ends. The CDR3 consists of 14 residues. In DNA, the CDR3 is TGTGCCAGCGCCCTCGCCGGGGGAGAGGGCGAGCAGTACTTC. Protein sequence: CASALAGGEGEQYF.

This clonotype has only a few counts. V gene TRBV4-1 combines with J gene TRBJ2-7, with 7 bases matching TRBD2. Per germline, CDR1 MGHRA and CDR2 YSYEKL. The CDR3 totals 14 residues. With V trimmed by 4 bases and J by 2 bases, 5 bases remained unmatched. For the CDR3, the DNA is TGCGCCAGCAGCCGACGGGAGGATCCCTACGAGCAGTACTTC. Its protein product is CASSRREDPYEQYF.

Comments on this clonotype: A much larger clone sits a single nucleotide away, making a read error possible. The gene calls are TRBV12-3 or TRBV12-4 and TRBJ1-1; maybe TRBD1 (5 bases). The CDR3 runs to 14 residues. The ends were cut back, 8 bases at V and 3 bases at J, with 16 bases in the middle. CDR3: CASRQVGAYTEAFF. The CDR3 DNA follows: TGTGCCAGCCGCCAAGTCGGGGCGTACACTGAAGCTTTCTTT.

The V call is TRBV19, the J call TRBJ1-1; D gene uncertain. This CDR3 region has 16 residues. Germline V CDR1 and CDR2: LNHDA, SQIVND (reference sequence). V was shortened by 10 bases and J by 0 bases, with 21 bases between the two germline ends. The CDR3 DNA is TGTGCCACCTCGGACGAAGGATTAGGGATGAACACTGAAGCTTTCTTT. Translation gives CATSDEGLGMNTEAFF.

The CDR3 loop is CASSLMAGYNEQYF. The CDR3 DNA reads TGTGCCAGCAGTTTAATGGCAGGGTACAACGAGCAGTACTTC. This rearrangement joins TRBV7-9 to TRBJ2-7, with a possible D match to TRBD1 (5 bases). Deletions cut 6 bases from V and 5 bases from J, with 17 bases between. This CDR3 comprises 14 residues. CDR1 is SEHNR, CDR2 FQNEAQ, per germline (reference sequence).

This clonotype was seen ten or more times. The genes are TRBV12-3 or TRBV12-4 and TRBJ1-5; D remains unclear. V lost 3 bases and J 4 bases, leaving 13 bases between the germline ends. This CDR3 region has 15 residues. The CDR3 sequence is CASSLAGLKNQPQHF. The CDR3 DNA follows: TGTGCCAGCAGTTTGGCAGGACTCAAGAATCAGCCCCAGCATTTT.

This clonotype was observed a few times. V gene TRBV5-6 combines with J gene TRBJ1-3; the D gene is possibly TRBD1 (5 bases). The CDR3 runs 17 residues. CDR1 and CDR2 from the germline V gene are SGHDT and YYEEEE. V dropped 1 base and J dropped 4 bases, with 18 bases sitting between them. The CDR3 bases are TGTGCCAGCAGCTTGCTCATCATGGGGGGAAGAGGAAACACCATATATTTT. It yields the protein CASSLLIMGGRGNTIYF.

The DNA for the CDR3 is TGTGCCAGCAGCGTAGGCGGAGACTACGAGCAGTACTTC. It yields the protein CASSVGGDYEQYF. The chain employs TRBV9 and TRBJ2-7; no reliable D call. V was trimmed by 0 bases and J by 3 bases, leaving 7 bases between them. CDR3 size: 13 residues. Germline CDR1 reads SGDLS; CDR2 reads YYNGEE.

This sequence joins TRBV10-3 and TRBJ1-6, with D possibly being TRBD1 (6 bases). This CDR3 spans 15 amino acids. Germline V gene lookup returns CDR1 ENHRY and CDR2 SYGVKD. V gave up 0 bases and J gave up 7 bases, with 10 bases separating them. CDR3 in amino acids: CAISESRTENSPLHF. DNA of the CDR3: TGTGCCATCAGTGAGTCGAGGACAGAGAATTCACCCCTCCACTTT.

The genes are TRBV15 and TRBJ1-2; D is unresolved. CDR1 and CDR2 from the germline V gene are LNHNV and YYDKDF (reference sequence). The V end was cut by 4 bases, the J end by 6 bases, with 24 bases between. This CDR3 is built from 17 residues. The CDR3 coding sequence is TGTGCCACCAGCATCAGCAGGAAGCCCCCATTAGGAGATGGCTACACCTTC. Protein: CATSISRKPPLGDGYTF.

This rearrangement joins TRBV5-6 to TRBJ2-7; D is undetermined. The CDR3 runs to 12 residues. Germline loops: CDR1 SGHDT, CDR2 YYEEEE. The V end was cut by 5 bases, the J end by 7 bases, with 13 bases between. CDR3 protein: CASRLWSGEQYF. The CDR3 nucleotides read TGTGCCAGCAGGTTGTGGTCTGGGGAGCAGTACTTC.

The table lists this clonotype with a few counts. The chain couples TRBV7-8 to TRBJ1-5; D might be TRBD1 (5 bases). The CDR3 loop spans 16 amino acids. Germline loops: CDR1 SGHVS, CDR2 FQNEAQ. V lost 8 bases, J lost 1 base, and 18 bases lay in between. CDR3 nucleotides: TGTGCCAGCTCACGGCAGGGTGCGGGGAGCAATCAGCCCCAGCATTTT. This codes for CASSRQGAGSNQPQHF.

The chain employs TRBV30 and TRBJ2-2; possibly TRBD2 for D (6 bases). V was cut by 4 bases and J by 4 bases, with 19 bases left in between. The CDR3 length is 16 residues. Per the germline V gene, CDR1 is GTSNPN and CDR2 is SVGIG (reference sequence). This CDR3 is CAWTRSGVWRTGELFF. The CDR3 DNA reads TGTGCCTGGACTAGATCGGGGGTCTGGCGCACCGGGGAGCTGTTTTTT.

In this sample, this clonotype turned up a few times. The chain links TRBV6-5 to TRBJ2-2; tentative D call: TRBD1 (5 bases). CDR1 and CDR2 from the germline V gene are MNHEY and SVGAGI. The CDR3 has 13 residues. The ends were cut back, 8 bases at V and 6 bases at J, with 13 bases in the middle. The CDR3 DNA follows: TGTGCCAGCGACCCTCAGGGATCCGGGGAGCTGTTTTTT. As protein: CASDPQGSGELFF.

The chain couples TRBV28 to TRBJ1-4; TRBD1 might be the D (5 bases). Germline V gives CDR1 MDHEN, CDR2 SYDVKM. V lost 2 bases, J lost 0 bases, and 13 bases lay in between. The CDR3 covers 17 residues. The CDR3 region is CASSLGARPATNEKLFF. The CDR3 region has the DNA TGTGCCAGCAGTTTAGGGGCCCGACCTGCAACTAATGAAAAACTGTTTTTT.

The chain uses TRBV20-1 and TRBJ1-6; D is possibly TRBD1 (5 bases). This CDR3 spans 14 amino acids. CDR1 and CDR2 from the germline V gene are DFQATT and SNEGSKA (reference sequence). V was trimmed by 0 bases and J by 8 bases, leaving 11 bases between them. CDR3 DNA sequence: TGCAGTGCTAGAGACCTGAGGACATATTCACCCCTCCACTTT. Encoded protein: CSARDLRTYSPLHF.

There are many counts of this clonotype. This chain joins TRBV2 and TRBJ2-5; 9 bases map to TRBD2. The germline V gene has CDR1 SNHLY and CDR2 FYNNEI. This CDR3 has 15 amino acids. The ends lost 8 bases at V and 4 bases at J; junction bases unmatched: 11. CDR3 in DNA: TGTGCCAGCGGGTTAGCGGGAGAGGGGCGAGAGACCCAGTACTTC. This gives the protein CASGLAGEGRETQYF.